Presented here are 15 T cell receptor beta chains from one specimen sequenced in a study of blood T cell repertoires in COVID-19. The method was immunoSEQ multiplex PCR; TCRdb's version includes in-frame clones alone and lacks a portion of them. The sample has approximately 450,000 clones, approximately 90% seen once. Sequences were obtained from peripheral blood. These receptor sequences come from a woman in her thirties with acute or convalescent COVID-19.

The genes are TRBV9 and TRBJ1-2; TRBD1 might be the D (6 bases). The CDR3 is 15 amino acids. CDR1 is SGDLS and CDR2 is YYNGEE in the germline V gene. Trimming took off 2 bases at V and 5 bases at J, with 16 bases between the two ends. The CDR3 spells CASSVGLRDIYGYTF. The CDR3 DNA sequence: TGTGCCAGCAGCGTCGGCCTCCGGGACATATATGGCTACACCTTC.

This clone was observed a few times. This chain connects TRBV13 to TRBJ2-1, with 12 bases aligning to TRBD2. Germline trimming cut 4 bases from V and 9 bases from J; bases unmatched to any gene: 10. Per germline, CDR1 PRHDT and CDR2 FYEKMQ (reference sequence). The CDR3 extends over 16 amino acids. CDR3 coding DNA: TGTGCCAGCAGCTCCCCTAGCGGGGGGGCCGTTGGTGAGCAGTTCTTC. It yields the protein CASSSPSGGAVGEQFF.

The CDR3 here is CASSQRTGKDEQYF. The CDR3 region has the DNA TGTGCCAGCAGCCAAAGGACAGGGAAGGACGAGCAGTACTTC. The rearrangement uses TRBV4-2 and TRBJ2-7; TRBD1 agrees at 8 bases. Germline CDR1 is LGHNA and CDR2 is YNFKEQ. The CDR3 loop spans 14 amino acids. V lost 2 bases and J lost 5; bases outside the gene matches: 5.

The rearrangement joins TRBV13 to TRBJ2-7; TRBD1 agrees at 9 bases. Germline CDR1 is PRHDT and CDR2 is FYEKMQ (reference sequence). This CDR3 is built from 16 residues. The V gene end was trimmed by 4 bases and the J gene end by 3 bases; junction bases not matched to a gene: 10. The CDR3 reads CASSSMAGTGIYEQYF. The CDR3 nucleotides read TGTGCCAGCAGCTCGATGGCCGGGACAGGGATCTACGAGCAGTACTTC.

CDR3 loop: CASSSRDSSYNEQFF. CDR3 in DNA: TGCGCCAGCAGCTCCCGGGACAGCTCCTACAATGAGCAGTTCTTC. The chain couples TRBV4-1 to TRBJ2-1; 7 bases are shared with TRBD1. V was clipped by 5 bases and J by 0 bases; unmatched bases: 4. This CDR3 has 15 residues. Germline lookup yields CDR1 MGHRA and CDR2 YSYEKL.

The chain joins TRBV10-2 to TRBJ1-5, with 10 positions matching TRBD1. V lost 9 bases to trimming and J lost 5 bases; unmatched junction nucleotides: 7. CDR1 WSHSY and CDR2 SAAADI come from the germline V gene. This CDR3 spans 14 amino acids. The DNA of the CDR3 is TGCGCCAGTTCGACAGGGGGCGTATATCAGCCCCAGCATTTT. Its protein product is CASSTGGVYQPQHF.

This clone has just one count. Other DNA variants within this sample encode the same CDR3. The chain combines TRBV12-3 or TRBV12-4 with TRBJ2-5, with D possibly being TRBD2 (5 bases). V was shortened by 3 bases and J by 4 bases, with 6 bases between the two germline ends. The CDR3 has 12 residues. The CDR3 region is CASSFRGETQYF. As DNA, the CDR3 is TGTGCCAGCAGTTTCCGGGGAGAGACCCAGTACTTC.

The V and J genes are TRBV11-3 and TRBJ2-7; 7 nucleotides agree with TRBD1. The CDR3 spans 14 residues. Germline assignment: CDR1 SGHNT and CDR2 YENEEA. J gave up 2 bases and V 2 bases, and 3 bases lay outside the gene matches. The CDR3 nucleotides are TGTGCCAGCAGCTTACCGGGACAGCCCTACGAGCAGTACTTC. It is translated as CASSLPGQPYEQYF. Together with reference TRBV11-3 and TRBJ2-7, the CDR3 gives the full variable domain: EAGVVQSPRYKIIEKKQPVAFWCNPISGHNTLYWYLQNLGQGPELLIRYENEEAVDDSQLPKDRFSAERLKGVDSTLKIQPAELGDSAVYLCASSLPGQPYEQYFGPGTRLTVT.

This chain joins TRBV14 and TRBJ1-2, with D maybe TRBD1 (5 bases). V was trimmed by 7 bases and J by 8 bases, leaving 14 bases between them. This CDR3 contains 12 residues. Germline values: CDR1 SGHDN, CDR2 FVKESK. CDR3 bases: TGTGCCAGCACTCAGGGAGGGGTCGGCTACACCTTC. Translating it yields CASTQGGVGYTF.

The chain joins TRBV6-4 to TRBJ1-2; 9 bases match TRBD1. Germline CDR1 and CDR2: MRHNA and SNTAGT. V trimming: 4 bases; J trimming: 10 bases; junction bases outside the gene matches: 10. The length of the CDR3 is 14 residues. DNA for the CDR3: TGTGCCAGCAGTGCCACCGGGACAGGGTGGGACTACACCTTC. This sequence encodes CASSATGTGWDYTF.

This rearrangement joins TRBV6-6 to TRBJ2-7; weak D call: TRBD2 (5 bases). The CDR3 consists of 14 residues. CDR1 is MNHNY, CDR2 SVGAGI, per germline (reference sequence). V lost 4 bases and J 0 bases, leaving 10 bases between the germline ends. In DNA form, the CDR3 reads TGTGCCAGCAGTTCCCCCGGGAACTCCTACGAGCAGTACTTC. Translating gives CASSSPGNSYEQYF.

In DNA, the CDR3 is TGTGCCAGCAGCTTAGATCCAGCAGGGTCCCTCTCCGAGCAGTACTTC. It codes for CASSLDPAGSLSEQYF. V and J are TRBV11-2 and TRBJ2-7; TRBD1 might be the D (5 bases). From germline, CDR1 is SGHAT and CDR2 FQNNGV. The CDR3 covers 16 residues. V lost 0 bases to trimming and J lost 6 bases, with 18 bases between them. Looking up the rest from reference TRBV11-2 and TRBJ2-7 gives the full variable domain: EAGVAQSPRYKIIEKRQSVAFWCNPISGHATLYWYQQILGQGPKLLIQFQNNGVVDDSQLPKDRFSAERLKGVDSTLKIQPAKLEDSAVYLCASSLDPAGSLSEQYFGPGTRLTVT.

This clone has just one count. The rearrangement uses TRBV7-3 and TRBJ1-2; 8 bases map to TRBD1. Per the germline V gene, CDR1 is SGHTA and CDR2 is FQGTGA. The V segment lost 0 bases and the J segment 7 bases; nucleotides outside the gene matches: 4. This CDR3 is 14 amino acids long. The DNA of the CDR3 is TGTGCCAGCAGCTTAACGCCAGGGGGCATTGGCTACACCTTC. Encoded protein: CASSLTPGGIGYTF.

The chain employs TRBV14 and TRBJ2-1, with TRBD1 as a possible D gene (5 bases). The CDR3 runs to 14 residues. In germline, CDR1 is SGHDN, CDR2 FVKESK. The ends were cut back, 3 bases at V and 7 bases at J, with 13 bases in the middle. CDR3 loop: CASSQHGRVNEQFF. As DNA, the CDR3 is TGTGCCAGCAGCCAGCACGGCAGGGTTAATGAGCAGTTCTTC.

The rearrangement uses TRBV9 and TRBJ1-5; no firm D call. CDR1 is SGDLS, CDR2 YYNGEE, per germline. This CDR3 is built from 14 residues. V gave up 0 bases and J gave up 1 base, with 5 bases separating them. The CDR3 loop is CASSVGQSNQPQHF. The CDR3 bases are TGTGCCAGCAGCGTAGGGCAGAGCAATCAGCCCCAGCATTTT.